The 4 T cell receptor beta chains below were found in one sample sequenced in a study of cytomegalovirus exposure and HLA in healthy donors. The PCR made use of 60 Vbeta and 13 Jbeta primers. TCRdb's copy holds only in-frame clones and misses some; the assay was immunoSEQ multiplex PCR. Of 120,000 or so clones in the sample, less than 80% were seen once. Sequences were obtained from PBMCs. Source of these receptors: a woman aged 45-60 years in good health and CMV-seronegative.

The rearrangement uses TRBV19 and TRBJ1-3, with D hard to call. V was clipped by 5 bases and J by 0 bases, with 14 bases between them. The CDR3 length is 16 residues. The germline V gene encodes CDR1 LNHDA and CDR2 SQIVND (reference sequence). CDR3 bases: TGTGCCAGTAGTCCCACCCCCGCGTTCTCTGGAAACACCATATATTTT. Amino acid sequence: CASSPTPAFSGNTIYF.

The chain couples TRBV11-2 to TRBJ2-5; a weak D match, TRBD1 (6 bases). CDR3 length equals 14 residues. Between the trimmed V and J ends, which lost 5 bases and 2 bases, there was a span of 12 bases. Germline CDR1 SGHAT, CDR2 FQNNGV. Here the CDR3 reads CASSRNQGQETQYF. The CDR3, as DNA: TGTGCCAGCAGCCGCAACCAGGGGCAAGAGACCCAGTACTTC.

The chain carries TRBV7-3 and TRBJ2-1, with 8 positions matching TRBD2. Trimming took 5 bases from V and 8 from J; bases not matched to a gene: 11. This CDR3 has 15 residues. Germline lookup yields CDR1 SGHTA and CDR2 FQGTGA. Here the CDR3 DNA reads TGTGCCAGCAGCGCCGGGACTAGTGGAAAGTATGAGCAGTTCTTC. Encoded protein: CASSAGTSGKYEQFF.

This chain joins TRBV5-6 and TRBJ1-1, with D hard to call. CDR1 is SGHDT and CDR2 is YYEEEE in the germline V gene. V was clipped by 0 bases and J by 3 bases, with 15 bases between them. The CDR3 has 16 residues. The CDR3 loop reads CASSLAVQVYDTEAFF. The CDR3 DNA reads as TGTGCCAGCAGCTTGGCCGTCCAGGTATATGACACTGAAGCTTTCTTT.